These T cell receptor beta chains were read from a single sample in a study of blood T cell repertoires in COVID-19. TCRdb's copy holds only in-frame clones and misses some; the assay was immunoSEQ multiplex PCR. Of about 270,000 clones detected, roughly 86% appear once; the ten largest clones hold about 1%. Input material: PBMCs or T cells enriched from blood (not recorded which). These TCRs come from a woman in her 30s who had recovered from COVID-19. Both conserved end residues are part of each CDR3. Fields, in order: J gene, D gene, clone size, V gene, CDR3 DNA, CDR3 protein. The D gene is left open where the match is weak. Size is stated for part of the rows, as once, few or many counts, or as a class when the clone is expanded.

>TRBJ1-1|TRBD1|.|TRBV9
TGTGCCAGCAGCGGACAGGGTCTCTCGAACACTGAAGCTTTCTTT
CASSGQGLSNTEAFF
>TRBJ1-2|.|once|TRBV28
TGTGCCAGCAGTTTAGTGAGACAGCTCTCTGGCTACACCTTC
CASSLVRQLSGYTF
>TRBJ1-1|.|few|TRBV7-6
TGTGCCAGCAGCTTAGTCGGGGGGTATCGCGACACTGAAGCTTTCTTT
CASSLVGGYRDTEAFF
>TRBJ1-3|.|.|TRBV21-1
TGTGCCAGCAGCAAAATTCGCGAAGGGGGTCCTTGGGTCGGCGTGAGGTTAGGAAACACCATATATTTT
CASSKIREGGPWVGVRLGNTIYF
>TRBJ1-2|.|.|TRBV2
TGTGCCAGCAGTGAATTGGCAGGAGGGAATAACTATGGCTACACCTTC
CASSELAGGNNYGYTF
>TRBJ1-1|.|.|TRBV27
TGTGCCAGCAGTTCAATCCACTTGAACACTGAAGCTTTCTTT
CASSSIHLNTEAFF
>TRBJ1-2|TRBD1|.|TRBV27
TGTGCCAGCAGTAGATTTGGACAGGTATATGGCTACACCTTC
CASSRFGQVYGYTF
>TRBJ1-1|TRBD1|.|TRBV19
TGTGCCAGTAGTATTATTGACAGGGACACTGAAGCTTTCTTT
CASSIIDRDTEAFF
>TRBJ2-1|.|.|TRBV19
TGTGCCAGTAGTATTAAGTTTCTTGGGGGGACCCTTGACAATGAGCAGTTCTTC
CASSIKFLGGTLDNEQFF
>TRBJ1-1|TRBD1|.|TRBV18
TGTGCCAGCTCACCACCGGACAGGGAAGCTTTCTTT
CASSPPDREAFF
>TRBJ2-2|.|.|TRBV7-3
TGTGCCAGCAGCTTAAGCGGGATCACCGGGGAGCTGTTTTTT
CASSLSGITGELFF
>TRBJ1-2|TRBD1|.|TRBV6-5
TGTGCCAGCAGATTCCGGGCCAGGGGGGCGGCGGGCTACACCTTC
CASRFRARGAAGYTF
>TRBJ2-2|.|once|TRBV2
TGTGCCAGCAACCCTAGAAGCACCGGGGAGCTGTTTTTT
CASNPRSTGELFF
>TRBJ2-5|.|.|TRBV14
TGTGCCAGCAGCCAAGAAGCGGGCGGGCGGAAAATCAAAGAGACCCAGTACTTC
CASSQEAGGRKIKETQYF
>TRBJ1-1|TRBD1|.|TRBV18
TGTGCCAGCTCACCTGTGACAGGGAAGATTGAAGCTTTCTTT
CASSPVTGKIEAFF
>TRBJ1-2|.|.|TRBV12-3/TRBV12-4
TGTGCCAGCAGCCCTGACACGGGGTACACCTTC
CASSPDTGYTF
>TRBJ2-2|.|.|TRBV7-9
TGTGCCAGCAGCCCGATGGCGGGGGCCTACACCGGGGAGCTGTTTTTT
CASSPMAGAYTGELFF
>TRBJ1-1|TRBD1|few|TRBV10-3
TGTGCCAATAAACAGGGGCTTAACACTGAAGCTTTCTTT
CANKQGLNTEAFF
>TRBJ2-5|.|.|TRBV6-5
TGTGCCAGCAGGGCAGGAAGAGAGACCCAGTACTTC
CASRAGRETQYF